These 15 T cell receptor beta chains originate from one sample sequenced in a study of blood T cell repertoires in COVID-19. The table came from immunoSEQ multiplex PCR; TCRdb's copy has only in-frame clones and leaves some out. The data hold 300,000 to 400,000 clones, with approximately 90% observed a single time. Sequenced material: PBMCs or T cells enriched from blood (not recorded which). The receptor source for this set is a woman younger than 30 who had recovered from COVID-19.

The V and J genes are TRBV5-1 and TRBJ2-5; 7 nucleotides agree with TRBD1. Trimming at V came to 0 bases and at J to 3 bases, leaving 2 bases not matched to a gene. Germline loops: CDR1 SGHRS, CDR2 YFSETQ. The CDR3 covers 14 residues. The CDR3 reads CASSLEGAEETQYF. DNA of the CDR3: TGCGCCAGCAGCTTGGAGGGGGCGGAAGAGACCCAGTACTTC.

Of note for this clone: A read error is possible here, since a much larger clone lies one base away. Additional DNA sequences in this sample encode the identical CDR3. This chain connects TRBV7-2 to TRBJ1-5, with 8 bases that match TRBD1. This CDR3 region has 15 residues. Germline lookup yields CDR1 SGHTA and CDR2 FQGNSA. The V and J ends lost 1 base and 5 bases, in that order; junction bases with no gene match: 4. For the CDR3, the DNA is TGTGCCAGCAGCTTAGTTGACAGGGGCGATCAGCCCCAGCATTTT. Its translation: CASSLVDRGDQPQHF. Supplemented by reference TRBV7-2 and TRBJ1-5, the full variable domain reads GAGVSQSPSNKVTEKGKDVELRCDPISGHTALYWYRQSLGQGLEFLIYFQGNSAPDKSGLPSDRFSAERTGGSVSTLTIQRTQQEDSAVYLCASSLVDRGDQPQHFGDGTRLSIL.

The gene calls are TRBV2 and TRBJ1-1, with a tentative D call TRBD1 (6 bases). Germline V gives CDR1 SNHLY, CDR2 FYNNEI. Trimming took off 7 bases at V and 3 bases at J, with 18 bases between the two ends. This CDR3 comprises 15 residues. DNA of the CDR3: TGTGCCAGCACAGAAGGGGGGGCAGGGGACACTGAAGCTTTCTTT. As protein: CASTEGGAGDTEAFF.

The chain joins TRBV4-1 to TRBJ1-2, with 10 bases identical to TRBD1. Trimming at V came to 0 bases and at J to 7 bases, leaving 5 bases not matched to a gene. This CDR3 has 15 amino acids. Germline CDR1 and CDR2: MGHRA and YSYEKL. This CDR3 reads CASSQDRTGGVGYTF. The CDR3 DNA reads as TGCGCCAGCAGCCAAGATCGGACAGGGGGAGTTGGCTACACCTTC.

The sample holds one count of this clone. V usage is TRBV6-5 and J usage is TRBJ1-2; a possible D gene is TRBD1 (5 bases). Germline V gene sequence: CDR1 MNHEY, CDR2 SVGAGI. V was trimmed by 6 bases and J by 2 bases, leaving 7 bases between them. The CDR3 covers 12 residues. CDR3 DNA sequence: TGTGCCAGCAGCCGACAGAACTATGGCTACACCTTC. It codes for CASSRQNYGYTF.

The CDR3 DNA is TGTGCCAGTAGTCACGAGGCAGGGTTACTGTTTTTT. As protein: CASSHEAGLLFF. V and J are TRBV19 and TRBJ1-4; perhaps TRBD1 as D (5 bases). V gave up 5 bases and J gave up 13 bases, with 14 bases separating them. Germline CDR1 reads LNHDA; CDR2 reads SQIVND (reference sequence). The CDR3 loop spans 12 amino acids.

V gene TRBV3-1 (or the pseudogene TRBV3-2) combines with J gene TRBJ1-4; TRBD1 might be the D (5 bases). The V end was cut by 6 bases, the J end by 6 bases, with 14 bases between. This CDR3 has 14 residues. The germline CDR1 and CDR2 sequences are LGHDT and YNNKEL (reference sequence). The CDR3 loop reads CASRPGGDHEKLFF. The CDR3, as DNA: TGTGCCAGCAGACCGGGAGGGGATCATGAAAAACTGTTTTTT.

The CDR3 DNA is TGTGCCAGCAGCCAAGATTCCCGGGGGAGCGGCTACACCTTC. Translated: CASSQDSRGSGYTF. The J gene is TRBJ1-2, the V gene TRBV3-1 (or the pseudogene TRBV3-2); a possible D gene is TRBD1 (5 bases). In germline, CDR1 is LGHDT, CDR2 YNNKEL (reference sequence). Trimming pared 0 bases from V and 8 bases from J, leaving 13 bases between. This CDR3 has 14 residues.

A single count supports this clone. The V call is TRBV9, the J call TRBJ2-7, with D unclear. Germline V gives CDR1 SGDLS, CDR2 YYNGEE. The CDR3 is made up of 15 amino acids. The V and J ends lost 3 bases and 3 bases respectively, with 16 bases between them. CDR3 DNA sequence: TGTGCCAGCAGCGCGGCAGCCTCGGAGAGCTACGAGCAGTACTTC. It is translated as CASSAAASESYEQYF.

This clone came up once. The rearrangement links TRBV3-1 (or the pseudogene TRBV3-2) to TRBJ2-5; no firm D call. There are 12 residues in the CDR3. Between the trimmed V and J ends, which lost 6 bases and 5 bases, there was a span of 10 bases. In germline, CDR1 is LGHDT, CDR2 YNNKEL (reference sequence). CDR3 in amino acids: CASSPPGETQYF. CDR3 bases: TGTGCCAGCAGTCCACCCGGGGAGACCCAGTACTTC.

The chain combines TRBV5-1 with TRBJ1-2; tentatively, D is TRBD1 (5 bases). Trimming took off 4 bases at V and 1 base at J, with 11 bases between the two ends. The CDR3 is 14 amino acids. The germline CDR1 and CDR2 sequences are SGHRS and YFSETQ. The CDR3 loop reads CASSPDIYNYGYTF. The CDR3 nucleotides are TGCGCCAGCAGCCCGGACATCTATAACTATGGCTACACCTTC.

This chain links TRBV7-2 with TRBJ2-7, with 8 positions matching TRBD1. CDR3 length: 14 residues. Germline V gene data show CDR1 as SGHTA and CDR2 as FQGNSA. V lost 4 bases to trimming and J lost 4 bases; unmatched junction nucleotides: 6. CDR3 in amino acids: CASSSGQAVYEQYF. The CDR3 DNA sequence: TGTGCCAGCAGCTCGGGACAGGCGGTTTACGAGCAGTACTTC.

This chain links TRBV30 with TRBJ2-2, with 7 bases fitting TRBD2. The CDR3 sequence is 15 residues long. CDR1 GTSNPN and CDR2 SVGIG come from the germline V gene (reference sequence). The V segment lost 0 bases and the J segment 0 bases; nucleotides outside the gene matches: 1. CDR3 DNA sequence: TGTGCCTGGAGTGTCACTAGCGCGAACACCGGGGAGCTGTTTTTT. Amino acid sequence: CAWSVTSANTGELFF.

The J gene is TRBJ2-2, the V gene TRBV19; D unclear. The CDR3 contains 14 residues. V gave up 11 bases and J gave up 0 bases, with 13 bases separating them. From germline, CDR1 is LNHDA and CDR2 SQIVND (reference sequence). The CDR3 DNA reads TGTGCCGCCTCCTCCAGGCCGAACACCGGGGAGCTGTTTTTT. Translation gives CAASSRPNTGELFF.

This chain uses TRBV7-9 with TRBJ2-5; 10 bases line up with TRBD2. CDR3 length equals 16 residues. Germline V CDR1 and CDR2: SEHNR, FQNEAQ (reference sequence). V lost 5 bases, J lost 0 bases, and 6 bases stayed unmatched. The CDR3 here is CASSKGLAANQETQYF. The CDR3 nucleotides are TGTGCCAGCAGCAAAGGACTAGCGGCGAACCAAGAGACCCAGTACTTC.